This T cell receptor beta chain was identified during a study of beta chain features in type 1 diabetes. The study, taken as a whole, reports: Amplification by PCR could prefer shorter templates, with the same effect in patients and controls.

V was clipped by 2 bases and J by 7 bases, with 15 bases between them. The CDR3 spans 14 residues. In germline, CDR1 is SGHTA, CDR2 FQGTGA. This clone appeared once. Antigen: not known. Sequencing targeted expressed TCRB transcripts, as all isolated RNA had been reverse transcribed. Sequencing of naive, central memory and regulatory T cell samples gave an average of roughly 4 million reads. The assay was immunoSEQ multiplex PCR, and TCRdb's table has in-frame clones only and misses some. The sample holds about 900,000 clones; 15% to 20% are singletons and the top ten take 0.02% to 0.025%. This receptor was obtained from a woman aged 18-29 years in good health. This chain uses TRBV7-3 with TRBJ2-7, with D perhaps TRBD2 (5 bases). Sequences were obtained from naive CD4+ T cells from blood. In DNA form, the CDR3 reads TGTGCCAGCAGCTTAGCGGGTGGGTTTGGGGAGCAGTACTTC. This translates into CASSLAGGFGEQYF.